One and the same sample provided the 27 T cell receptor beta chains below, sequenced in a study of T cell responses to AZD1222 COVID-19 vaccine. Profiling relied on immunoSEQ multiplex PCR, and the TCRdb table lists in-frame clones only, not all of them. The sample contains some 130,000 clones, approximately 91% of which appear only once. Here the sequenced sample was peripheral blood, taken 28 days after the second AZD1222 dose. These receptors originate from an adult who received the AZD1222 COVID-19 vaccine.

The V and J genes are TRBV15 and TRBJ2-1, with D unclear. Germline V gene data show CDR1 as LNHNV and CDR2 as YYDKDF (reference sequence). Trimming pared 2 bases from V and 5 bases from J, leaving 4 bases between. This CDR3 is built from 12 residues. CDR3 loop: CATSRLDNEQFF. In DNA, the CDR3 is TGTGCCACCAGCAGACTTGACAATGAGCAGTTCTTC.

This clone showed up just a few times. The chain joins TRBV3-1 (or the pseudogene TRBV3-2) to TRBJ1-1; possibly TRBD1 for D (5 bases). The germline V gene encodes CDR1 LGHDT and CDR2 YNNKEL (reference sequence). The CDR3 runs to 14 residues. V gave up 4 bases and J gave up 1 base, with 10 bases separating them. CDR3 in amino acids: CASSLRQKNTEAFF. CDR3 nucleotide sequence: TGTGCCAGCAGCCTCAGACAGAAGAACACTGAAGCTTTCTTT.

This clone was detected only a few times. The chain employs TRBV5-1 and TRBJ2-7; 12 bases are shared with TRBD2. The CDR3 is 19 amino acids. The J segment lost 0 bases and the V segment lost 0 bases, leaving 10 bases of the junction unmatched. Germline V CDR1 and CDR2: SGHRS, YFSETQ. CDR3 DNA: TGCGCCAGCAGCTTGGGGGTATTCTCGACTAGCGGGAGCTCCTACGAGCAGTACTTC. It translates to CASSLGVFSTSGSSYEQYF.

CDR3 residues: CASSPFPPGQGASYNEQFF. CDR3 in DNA: TGTGCCAGCAGCCCCTTCCCCCCCGGACAGGGGGCTTCCTACAATGAGCAGTTCTTC. This sequence joins TRBV7-2 and TRBJ2-1, with TRBD1 identical over 11 bases. The ends lost 5 bases at V and 1 base at J; junction bases unmatched: 13. The CDR3 is 19 residues long. Germline lookup yields CDR1 SGHTA and CDR2 FQGNSA.

The genes are TRBV5-1 and TRBJ1-1; no clear D. Germline V gene sequence: CDR1 SGHRS, CDR2 YFSETQ. V lost 4 bases and J lost 2, with 18 bases in between. The CDR3 is 16 residues long. CDR3 protein: CASSVSTEGGNTEAFF. The CDR3, as DNA: TGCGCCAGCAGCGTTTCAACAGAGGGCGGTAACACTGAAGCTTTCTTT. The entire variable domain, with the rest obtained from reference TRBV5-1 and TRBJ1-1, is as follows: KAGVTQTPRYLIKTRGQQVTLSCSPISGHRSVSWYQQTPGQGLQFLFEYFSETQRNKGNFPGRFSGRQFSNSRSEMNVSTLELGDSALYLCASSVSTEGGNTEAFFGQGTRLTVV.

The chain combines TRBV9 with TRBJ1-4; D remains ambiguous. Germline loops: CDR1 SGDLS, CDR2 YYNGEE. The CDR3 length is 15 residues. The V end was cut by 4 bases, the J end by 6 bases, with 16 bases between. CDR3 in DNA: TGTGCCAGCAGCCCCGGACCTTACGACGATGAAAAACTGTTTTTT. Protein: CASSPGPYDDEKLFF.

This chain joins TRBV6-1 and TRBJ1-6; a possible D gene is TRBD1 (6 bases). Germline CDR1 reads MNHNS; CDR2 reads SASEGT. Between the trimmed V and J ends, which lost 0 bases and 7 bases, there was a span of 10 bases. The CDR3 spans 15 residues. The CDR3 sequence is CASSEANRANSPLHF. The CDR3 DNA reads as TGTGCCAGCAGTGAAGCAAACAGGGCAAATTCACCCCTCCACTTT.

The gene calls are TRBV13 and TRBJ2-1; no firm D call. The germline CDR1 and CDR2 sequences are PRHDT and FYEKMQ (reference sequence). With 5 bases removed from V and 2 bases from J, the gap between germline ends came to 13 bases. There are 15 residues in the CDR3. CDR3 nucleotide sequence: TGTGCCAGCAGCCTAGATTGGGGAACCTACAATGAGCAGTTCTTC. Translating gives CASSLDWGTYNEQFF.

This chain links TRBV6-5 with TRBJ1-3; no clear D. V was clipped by 6 bases and J by 0 bases, with 12 bases between them. This CDR3 has 15 amino acids. Germline CDR1 reads MNHEY; CDR2 reads SVGAGI. The CDR3 here is CASRVTEGSGNTIYF. CDR3 DNA sequence: TGTGCCAGCAGAGTAACAGAAGGCTCTGGAAACACCATATATTTT.

The chain joins TRBV5-1 to TRBJ2-3; the match to TRBD2 covers 9 bases. The junction had 8 bases not matched to a gene; V was cut back by 0 bases and J by 0 bases. The germline V gene encodes CDR1 SGHRS and CDR2 YFSETQ. The CDR3 runs to 18 residues. CDR3 in DNA: TGCGCCAGCAGCTTGGCCCCTAGCGGGACTTATAGCACAGATACGCAGTATTTT. It codes for CASSLAPSGTYSTDTQYF.

The chain couples TRBV7-9 to TRBJ1-4; 7 nucleotides match TRBD1. The germline CDR1 and CDR2 sequences are SEHNR and FQNEAQ (reference sequence). The CDR3 spans 16 residues. The junction had 3 bases not matched to a gene; V was cut back by 2 bases and J by 0 bases. As DNA, the CDR3 is TGTGCCAGCAGCTTAACAGGGGACGCAACTAATGAAAAACTGTTTTTT. Amino acids: CASSLTGDATNEKLFF.

The CDR3, as DNA: TGTGCCAGCAGGACGACAGGGGCGGCCTACGAGCAGTACTTC. Its translation is CASRTTGAAYEQYF. The V call is TRBV28, the J call TRBJ2-7; 8 nucleotides line up with TRBD1. J gave up 2 bases and V 6 bases, and 6 bases lay outside the gene matches. Germline CDR1 reads MDHEN; CDR2 reads SYDVKM. There are 14 residues in the CDR3.

There are many counts of this clone. V usage is TRBV7-8 and J usage is TRBJ1-2; D might be TRBD1 (6 bases). V was trimmed by 5 bases and J by 6 bases, leaving 13 bases between them. The CDR3 loop spans 13 amino acids. The V gene's germline CDR1 is SGHVS and CDR2 FQNEAQ. The DNA of the CDR3 is TGTGCCAGCAGCCCGGGACACTTGGATGGCTACACCTTC. Protein product: CASSPGHLDGYTF.

V and J are TRBV7-3 and TRBJ2-7, with 12 bases lining up with TRBD2. The CDR3 is 15 amino acids. Germline V CDR1 and CDR2: SGHTA, FQGTGA. The V segment lost 5 bases and the J segment 2 bases; nucleotides outside the gene matches: 4. This chain's CDR3 is CASSATSGGTYEQYF. The CDR3 DNA follows: TGTGCCAGCAGCGCCACTAGCGGGGGGACCTACGAGCAGTACTTC.

CDR3 sequence: CASSQGRGTSSYNEQFF. The CDR3 nucleotides read TGCGCCAGCAGCCAAGGCCGCGGGACTAGTTCCTACAATGAGCAGTTCTTC. This chain joins TRBV4-1 and TRBJ2-1; TRBD2 matches at 8 bases. V was pared by 1 base and J by 1 base, with 6 bases of the junction left unmatched. The germline V gene encodes CDR1 MGHRA and CDR2 YSYEKL. The CDR3 extends over 17 amino acids.

The chain carries TRBV11-3 and TRBJ2-1; maybe TRBD2 (5 bases). The V end lost 0 bases, the J end lost 6 bases, and 15 bases lay between the germline ends. Germline values: CDR1 SGHNT, CDR2 YENEEA. The CDR3 runs 16 residues. As DNA, the CDR3 is TGTGCCAGCAGCTTAGATCGGGGATTAGCCGCCAATGAGCAGTTCTTC. This translates into CASSLDRGLAANEQFF. Combining the CDR3 with reference TRBV11-3 and TRBJ2-1 gives the whole variable domain EAGVVQSPRYKIIEKKQPVAFWCNPISGHNTLYWYLQNLGQGPELLIRYENEEAVDDSQLPKDRFSAERLKGVDSTLKIQPAELGDSAVYLCASSLDRGLAANEQFFGPGTRLTVL.

The rearrangement links TRBV9 to TRBJ2-7; a weak D match, TRBD2 (6 bases). CDR1 is SGDLS and CDR2 is YYNGEE in the germline V gene. V lost 1 base and J 0 bases, leaving 11 bases between the germline ends. The CDR3 loop spans 15 amino acids. CDR3 sequence: CASSVSAGRSYEQYF. The CDR3, as DNA: TGTGCCAGCAGCGTATCAGCGGGCCGCTCCTACGAGCAGTACTTC.

The chain has TRBV9 and TRBJ2-1, with D unresolved. Trimming shortened V by 4 bases and J by 5 bases, and 10 bases separated the two germline ends. The CDR3 consists of 13 residues. Germline V gene sequence: CDR1 SGDLS, CDR2 YYNGEE. The CDR3 nucleotides are TGTGCCAGCAGCACGGAAGCGCACAATGAGCAGTTCTTC. Translating gives CASSTEAHNEQFF.

V usage is TRBV30 and J usage is TRBJ1-5; unclear D gene. The CDR3 totals 14 residues. V lost 2 bases, J lost 2 bases, and 10 bases lay in between. The germline CDR1 and CDR2 sequences are GTSNPN and SVGIG (reference sequence). CDR3 sequence (DNA): TGTGCCTGGAGTCCCCTTGTGGGCAATCAGCCCCAGCATTTT. Translating gives CAWSPLVGNQPQHF. Supplemented by reference TRBV30 and TRBJ1-5, the full variable domain reads SQTIHQWPATLVQPVGSPLSLECTVEGTSNPNLYWYRQAAGRGLQLLFYSVGIGQISSEVPQNLSASRPQDRQFILSSKKLLLSDSGFYLCAWSPLVGNQPQHFGDGTRLSIL.

V usage is TRBV28 and J usage is TRBJ1-2; D might be TRBD1 (5 bases). The germline V gene encodes CDR1 MDHEN and CDR2 SYDVKM. V lost 2 bases, J lost 4 bases, and 8 bases lay in between. The length of the CDR3 is 13 residues. The DNA of the CDR3 is TGTGCCAGCAGTTTAGTCCAGGGCTATGGCTACACCTTC. It is translated as CASSLVQGYGYTF.

The V gene is TRBV9, the J gene TRBJ1-5, with D uncertain. In germline, CDR1 is SGDLS, CDR2 YYNGEE. V gave up 0 bases and J gave up 7 bases, with 14 bases separating them. The length of the CDR3 is 15 residues. CDR3 residues: CASSVDGQPEQPQHF. The CDR3 DNA follows: TGTGCCAGCAGCGTAGATGGCCAGCCTGAGCAGCCCCAGCATTTT.

This chain uses TRBV5-1 with TRBJ1-2; no firm D call. Trimming took 4 bases from V and 2 from J, leaving 12 bases between them. The germline CDR1 and CDR2 sequences are SGHRS and YFSETQ. This CDR3 contains 14 residues. The chain's CDR3 is CASSPGGFNYGYTF. The CDR3 DNA reads as TGCGCCAGCAGCCCTGGCGGCTTCAACTATGGCTACACCTTC.

The chain carries TRBV5-1 and TRBJ1-2, with 8 bases lining up with TRBD1. The CDR3 extends over 14 amino acids. J lost 3 bases, V lost 2 bases, and 3 bases had no gene match. Per germline, CDR1 SGHRS and CDR2 YFSETQ. DNA of the CDR3: TGCGCCAGCAGCTTACAGGGGGTCGACTATGGCTACACCTTC. It encodes CASSLQGVDYGYTF.

The V gene is TRBV11-2, the J gene TRBJ2-3; TRBD2 matches 9 bases. The V and J ends lost 5 bases and 5 bases, in that order; junction bases with no gene match: 14. Germline V CDR1 and CDR2: SGHAT, FQNNGV. CDR3 length: 17 amino acids. In nucleotides, the CDR3 is TGTGCCAGCAGCCCCCTTAGGGTAGCGGGAGTTCAAGATACGCAGTATTTT. Translating it yields CASSPLRVAGVQDTQYF.

The V and J genes are TRBV3-1 (or the pseudogene TRBV3-2) and TRBJ1-4; D not resolved. CDR1 and CDR2 (germline): LGHDT, YNNKEL (reference sequence). V shed 4 bases and J shed 1 base, with 7 bases lying between them. This CDR3 spans 14 amino acids. CDR3 amino acids: CASSLGVTNEKLFF. The CDR3 region has the DNA TGTGCCAGCAGCCTGGGCGTAACTAATGAAAAACTGTTTTTT.

The chain joins TRBV28 to TRBJ1-2; D gene uncertain. V lost 10 bases to trimming and J lost 8 bases, with 23 bases between them. Germline-derived CDR1 and CDR2 are MDHEN and SYDVKM. CDR3 size: 14 residues. Here the CDR3 reads CATASPGGYGGYTF. For the CDR3, the DNA is TGTGCCACCGCGTCCCCGGGAGGGTACGGAGGCTACACCTTC.

This clone was picked up a small number of times. V usage is TRBV19 and J usage is TRBJ1-5, with TRBD1 as a possible D gene (5 bases). This CDR3 has 13 amino acids. The V gene's germline CDR1 is LNHDA and CDR2 SQIVND (reference sequence). V gave up 8 bases and J gave up 5 bases, with 13 bases separating them. The CDR3 loop reads CASDTGFYQPQHF. The CDR3 DNA reads TGTGCCAGTGATACAGGTTTTTATCAGCCCCAGCATTTT.